The T cell receptor (beta chain) under discussion was sequenced for a study of CD8+ T cells in alopecia areata. Reverse transcribed after extraction, RNA yielded cDNA as the sequencing template. Only in-frame clones appear in the TCRdb table, and some are missing; sequencing was by immunoSEQ multiplex PCR. The sample contains around 270,000 clones, roughly 60% of which appear only once. V was clipped by 2 bases and J by 3 bases; unmatched bases: 7. The germline V gene encodes CDR1 MGHRA and CDR2 YSYEKL. This CDR3 comprises 15 residues. Documented treatment: oral pan-JAK inhibitor, 5-10 mg twice daily.

The chain carries TRBV4-1 and TRBJ2-7, with TRBD1 matching 7 bases. The clonotype originates from a human donor with alopecia areata. This material consisted of CD4+ T cells sorted from blood, taken at week 24, from a patient treated with tofacitinib. CDR3 nucleotide sequence: TGCGCCAGCAGCCAACAACAGGGGCCTAACTACGAGCAGTACTTC. Translating it yields CASSQQQGPNYEQYF.